This entry lists 11 T cell receptor beta chains sequenced from one sample in a study of blood T cell repertoires in COVID-19. Sequencing used immunoSEQ multiplex PCR; TCRdb keeps in-frame clones, though not all of them. The profile shows around 500,000 clones, about nine tenths of them singletons. Input material: PBMCs or T cells enriched from blood (not recorded which). These receptors were collected from a woman aged 55 to 70 who had recovered from COVID-19.

V usage is TRBV11-2 and J usage is TRBJ2-3; D may be TRBD2 (6 bases). V lost 1 base and J 2 bases, leaving 10 bases between the germline ends. This CDR3 region has 15 residues. Germline V gene lookup returns CDR1 SGHAT and CDR2 FQNNGV. CDR3 nucleotide sequence: TGTGCCAGCAGCTTAGTAGGGACTTTCACAGATACGCAGTATTTT. This codes for CASSLVGTFTDTQYF.

This clone was detected only once. The chain links TRBV7-6 to TRBJ1-3; a weak D match, TRBD1 (5 bases). V shed 4 bases and J shed 1 base, with 11 bases lying between them. The V gene's germline CDR1 is SGHVS and CDR2 FNYEAQ. CDR3 length equals 15 residues. CDR3 in DNA: TGTGCCAGCAGCTGGGGCGGCGGTTCTGGAAACACCATATATTTT. Protein: CASSWGGGSGNTIYF.

The J gene is TRBJ1-2, the V gene TRBV5-8, with D unclear. The V and J ends lost 4 bases and 3 bases respectively, with 19 bases between them. From germline, CDR1 is SGHTS and CDR2 YDEGEE. This CDR3 has 16 residues. The CDR3 is CASSLSNLPGDYGYTF. CDR3 bases: TGTGCCAGCAGCCTGTCGAACCTCCCGGGAGACTATGGCTACACCTTC. The full variable domain, completed using reference TRBV5-8 and TRBJ1-2, is EAGVTQSPTHLIKTRGQQATLRCSPISGHTSVYWYQQALGLGLQFLLWYDEGEERNRGNFPPRFSGRQFPNYSSELNVNALELEDSALYLCASSLSNLPGDYGYTFGSGTRLTVV.

The rearrangement links TRBV11-3 to TRBJ1-1, with a possible D match to TRBD1 (5 bases). Germline values: CDR1 SGHNT, CDR2 YENEEA. The CDR3 runs 15 residues. V lost 5 bases to trimming and J lost 1 base, with 14 bases between them. In nucleotides, the CDR3 is TGTGCCAGCAGCCCCCCAGGGATAGGGAACACTGAAGCTTTCTTT. Protein product: CASSPPGIGNTEAFF.

This chain links TRBV10-3 with TRBJ1-6; D ambiguous. V was pared by 3 bases and J by 10 bases, with 13 bases between. This CDR3 spans 14 amino acids. Germline V gene lookup returns CDR1 ENHRY and CDR2 SYGVKD. CDR3 region: CAISEREVGSPLHF. CDR3 DNA: TGTGCCATCAGTGAACGGGAGGTAGGGTCACCCCTCCACTTT.

This clone was seen more than once but under ten times. This rearrangement joins TRBV5-1 to TRBJ1-1, with D possibly TRBD1 on 6 matching bases. This CDR3 has 13 residues. Trimming took 3 bases from V and 4 from J, leaving 10 bases between them. The germline gives CDR1 SGHRS, CDR2 YFSETQ. CDR3 amino acids: CASSSRGATEAFF. CDR3 bases: TGCGCCAGCAGCTCCCGGGGGGCCACTGAAGCTTTCTTT.

As regards this clone: Other DNA variants within this sample encode the same CDR3. The chain employs TRBV20-1 and TRBJ1-2; D is ambiguous. The CDR3 length is 12 residues. Germline CDR1 reads DFQATT; CDR2 reads SNEGSKA (reference sequence). V lost 3 bases, J lost 4 bases, and 9 bases lay in between. CDR3 nucleotides: TGCAGTGCTAGTACGGGTGGCTATGGCTACACCTTC. This encodes CSASTGGYGYTF.

The rearrangement uses TRBV5-1 and TRBJ1-6; TRBD1 might be the D (5 bases). Trimming left V 0 bases short and J 6 bases short, with 10 bases between. CDR1 is SGHRS, CDR2 YFSETQ, per germline. The CDR3 runs 15 residues. The CDR3 bases are TGCGCCAGCAGCTTGGAATGGGGCAGTAATTCACCCCTCCACTTT. This gives the protein CASSLEWGSNSPLHF.

This chain joins TRBV27 and TRBJ2-3, with TRBD2 matching over 10 bases. The CDR3 loop spans 15 amino acids. The J segment lost 4 bases and the V segment lost 5 bases, leaving 6 bases of the junction unmatched. Germline V gives CDR1 MNHEY, CDR2 SMNVEV (reference sequence). CDR3: CASSLAGERPDTQYF. The CDR3 nucleotides read TGTGCCAGCAGTCTAGCGGGGGAGAGGCCAGATACGCAGTATTTT.

The rearrangement links TRBV5-1 to TRBJ2-3; D is ambiguous. V was shortened by 0 bases and J by 1 base, with 9 bases between the two germline ends. The CDR3 length is 15 residues. Germline V gene data show CDR1 as SGHRS and CDR2 as YFSETQ. In DNA, the CDR3 is TGCGCCAGCAGCTTGGTAACTATCCGCACAGATACGCAGTATTTT. Encoded protein: CASSLVTIRTDTQYF.

The J gene is TRBJ2-3, the V gene TRBV5-1; D may be TRBD1 (6 bases). Germline-derived CDR1 and CDR2 are SGHRS and YFSETQ. This CDR3 comprises 18 residues. With 4 bases removed from V and 2 bases from J, the gap between germline ends came to 23 bases. The CDR3 loop is CASSPKSTGNRNTDTQYF. The CDR3 region has the DNA TGCGCCAGCAGCCCGAAATCAACAGGGAATAGGAACACAGATACGCAGTATTTT.